Presented here are 14 T cell receptor beta chains from one specimen sequenced in a study of cytomegalovirus exposure and HLA in healthy donors. Primers for the PCR totalled 60 Vbeta and 13 Jbeta. The data were produced by immunoSEQ multiplex PCR, yet TCRdb's version contains in-frame clones alone and is incomplete. The data show about 100,000 clones, about three quarters seen once. Sequenced: PBMCs. The receptors originated from a male donor in good health and CMV-seropositive.

The J gene is TRBJ2-3, the V gene TRBV5-4, with D maybe TRBD2 (6 bases). Germline V gene data show CDR1 as SGHNT and CDR2 as YYREEE (reference sequence). Trimming pared 1 base from V and 0 bases from J, leaving 9 bases between. This CDR3 has 15 amino acids. CDR3 amino acids: CASSLSGTSTDTQYF. CDR3 bases: TGTGCCAGCAGCTTGTCCGGGACTAGCACAGATACGCAGTATTTT.

This clone was detected a few times. The V gene is TRBV4-3, the J gene TRBJ1-1; TRBD1 might be the D (6 bases). There are 15 residues in the CDR3. Germline assignment: CDR1 LGHNA and CDR2 YSLEER. The germline V and J ends were trimmed by 1 base and 4 bases, with 13 bases remaining between them. CDR3: CASSQGWTDGTEAFF. DNA for the CDR3: TGCGCCAGCAGCCAAGGGTGGACAGATGGCACTGAAGCTTTCTTT.

This clone occurred a few times. The chain joins TRBV11-2 to TRBJ1-6, with TRBD1 matching 9 bases. Per the germline V gene, CDR1 is SGHAT and CDR2 is FQNNGV. Unmatched junction bases numbered 5, after V lost 5 bases and J lost 9 bases. CDR3 length: 14 residues. The CDR3 spells CASSRGQGSSPLHF. The CDR3 DNA is TGTGCCAGCAGCCGAGGACAGGGGAGTTCACCCCTCCACTTT. The complete variable domain, with remaining parts taken from reference TRBV11-2 and TRBJ1-6, reads EAGVAQSPRYKIIEKRQSVAFWCNPISGHATLYWYQQILGQGPKLLIQFQNNGVVDDSQLPKDRFSAERLKGVDSTLKIQPAKLEDSAVYLCASSRGQGSSPLHFGNGTRLTVT.

This clone came up a few times. The chain links TRBV5-6 to TRBJ2-1; D gene ambiguous. Per germline, CDR1 SGHDT and CDR2 YYEEEE. The CDR3 contains 14 residues. V gave up 1 base and J gave up 2 bases, with 7 bases separating them. CDR3 residues: CASSLPGPYNEQFF. The CDR3 DNA sequence: TGTGCCAGCAGCTTGCCAGGCCCCTACAATGAGCAGTTCTTC.

The chain carries TRBV21-1 and TRBJ1-2; the table's D call, TRBD1, has no DNA check behind it. TRBV21-1 corresponds to a pseudogene. The CDR3 has 14 residues. CDR3 amino acids: CAKYRDRGLDGYTF. Written as DNA, the CDR3 is TGTGCCAAATACCGGGACAGGGGGTTGGATGGCTACACCTTC.

The chain carries TRBV6-1 and TRBJ2-7; TRBD2 aligns across 7 bases. Germline V gives CDR1 MNHNS, CDR2 SASEGT. Losses at the gene ends were 10 bases for V and 3 bases for J; bases not matched to a gene: 9. The CDR3 covers 13 residues. CDR3 protein: CATLGGWNYEQYF. CDR3 DNA: TGTGCCACCCTGGGGGGGTGGAACTACGAGCAGTACTTC.

The gene calls are TRBV2 and TRBJ1-2; the match to TRBD1 covers 8 bases. The J segment lost 5 bases and the V segment lost 4 bases, leaving 15 bases of the junction unmatched. Germline-derived CDR1 and CDR2 are SNHLY and FYNNEI. The CDR3 has 17 amino acids. CDR3 bases: TGTGCCAGCAGTGGTTGGGAGGGTCAGGGGGCCTCATATGGCTACACCTTC. Translated, it gives CASSGWEGQGASYGYTF.

This clone has a handful of counts. The V gene is TRBV11-2, the J gene TRBJ1-6; possible D gene TRBD1, 5 bases. The CDR3 has 15 amino acids. In germline, CDR1 is SGHAT, CDR2 FQNNGV. V lost 8 bases to trimming and J lost 7 bases, with 18 bases between them. This CDR3 is CASSRGVRVNSPLHF. The CDR3 DNA is TGTGCCAGCTCCCGGGGGGTCAGGGTGAATTCACCCCTCCACTTT.

V usage is TRBV5-5 and J usage is TRBJ1-1, with D maybe TRBD1 (5 bases). Trimming pared 1 base from V and 4 bases from J, leaving 8 bases between. The CDR3 loop spans 13 amino acids. The germline V gene has CDR1 SGHKS and CDR2 YYEKEE (reference sequence). The CDR3 loop reads CASSLSTGTEAFF. The CDR3 DNA is TGTGCCAGCAGCTTGAGTACAGGCACTGAAGCTTTCTTT.

V is TRBV19 and J is TRBJ1-6; TRBD1 aligns across 7 bases. Germline loops: CDR1 LNHDA, CDR2 SQIVND (reference sequence). The CDR3 extends over 15 amino acids. The V and J ends lost 5 bases and 8 bases, in that order; junction bases with no gene match: 9. The CDR3 DNA is TGTGCCAGTAGTTCCCTGACAGGGAGATATTCACCCCTCCACTTT. Protein product: CASSSLTGRYSPLHF. Full variable domain (missing parts from reference TRBV19 and TRBJ1-6): DGGITQSPKYLFRKEGQNVTLSCEQNLNHDAMYWYRQDPGQGLRLIYYSQIVNDFQKGDIAEGYSVSREKKESFPLTVTSAQKNPTAFYLCASSSLTGRYSPLHFGNGTRLTVT.

The chain recombines TRBV6-1 with TRBJ2-7, with 7 positions matching TRBD2. Trimming at V came to 1 base and at J to 1 base, leaving 7 bases not matched to a gene. CDR3 size: 16 residues. From germline, CDR1 is MNHNS and CDR2 SASEGT. The CDR3 region is CASSEEAGRGSYEQYF. Here the CDR3 DNA reads TGTGCCAGCAGTGAAGAGGCAGGGAGGGGATCCTACGAGCAGTACTTC.

The chain recombines TRBV6-5 with TRBJ1-1; maybe TRBD1 (6 bases). Trimming stripped 5 bases from V and 1 base from J, with 14 bases between. The CDR3 loop spans 15 amino acids. Germline V CDR1 and CDR2: MNHEY, SVGAGI. In nucleotides, the CDR3 is TGTGCCAGCAGTAAACAGGGAGGGGGGAACACTGAAGCTTTCTTT. Encoded protein: CASSKQGGGNTEAFF.

This chain joins TRBV10-3 and TRBJ1-2; D remains ambiguous. Germline lookup yields CDR1 ENHRY and CDR2 SYGVKD. V lost 0 bases and J 7 bases, leaving 12 bases between the germline ends. The CDR3 covers 14 residues. This chain's CDR3 is CAISESTRGFGYTF. CDR3 sequence (DNA): TGTGCCATCAGTGAGTCGACTCGCGGGTTTGGCTACACCTTC.

The rearrangement links TRBV4-3 to TRBJ1-1; D is ambiguous. Germline V gives CDR1 LGHNA, CDR2 YSLEER. This CDR3 is 13 amino acids long. V lost 2 bases and J 5 bases, leaving 9 bases between the germline ends. In DNA, the CDR3 is TGCGCCAGCAGCCAAAGCGCGGGTACTGAAGCTTTCTTT. Encoded protein: CASSQSAGTEAFF.